This T cell receptor (beta chain) was sequenced in a study of response to subunit inactivated influenza vaccine. CDR1 and CDR2 from the germline V gene are SQVTM and ANQGSEA. Losses at the gene ends were 5 bases for V and 5 bases for J; bases not matched to a gene: 3. The CDR3 covers 14 residues. TCRdb processed the RT-PCR reads anew with MiXCR; each CDR3 protein has one entry. The sample lists about half a million distinct CDR3 sequences; approximately 11% were seen once. Study conclusions and caveats: Every seasonal influenza vaccination brings in few new T cells, the authors suggested.

This clonotype was detected only a few times. As yet, its antigen is unknown. Material: PBMCs from blood, obtained roughly 46 days after vaccination. V and J are TRBV29-1 and TRBJ2-3; 14 bases agree with TRBD2. The TCR sequence derives from a man between 45 and 60 years old who received an inactivated influenza vaccine. CDR3 amino acids: CSVQGLAGEDTQYF. The CDR3 DNA sequence: TGCAGCGTTCAGGGACTAGCGGGAGAAGATACGCAGTATTTT.